This TCR beta chain originates from a study of breast tumors, draining lymph nodes, adjacent tissues. A word on this clonotype: Its matching antigen is unknown.

The lymph nodes were axillary draining lymph nodes from breast cancer patients. Study-wide findings and caveats: Tumor TCR diversity was below lymph nodes but above nontumor tissue. The lymph node origin of tumor T cells was framed as consistent with a hypothesis, not demonstrated. Tumor and nontumor repertoires were significantly more similar in luminal-like than in basal-like breast cancer.

The ends lost 1 base at V and 8 bases at J; junction bases unmatched: 11. The CDR3 contains 16 residues. The germline V gene encodes CDR1 LGHNA and CDR2 YSLEER. TCRdb redid the calling of the multiplex PCR reads with MiXCR, one entry per CDR3 protein. The sample has under 85,000 distinct CDR3 sequences, approximately 19% seen once. Sequencing used axillary lymph node tissue. This chain uses TRBV4-3 with TRBJ2-4; 7 positions match TRBD2. This clonotype was obtained from a female donor with breast cancer. Some clones in this sample may be carry-over from other donors' samples. The CDR3 loop reads CASSQGGTNTGDIQYF. In DNA form, the CDR3 reads TGCGCCAGCAGCCAAGGGGGGACTAATACGGGGGACATTCAGTACTTC.